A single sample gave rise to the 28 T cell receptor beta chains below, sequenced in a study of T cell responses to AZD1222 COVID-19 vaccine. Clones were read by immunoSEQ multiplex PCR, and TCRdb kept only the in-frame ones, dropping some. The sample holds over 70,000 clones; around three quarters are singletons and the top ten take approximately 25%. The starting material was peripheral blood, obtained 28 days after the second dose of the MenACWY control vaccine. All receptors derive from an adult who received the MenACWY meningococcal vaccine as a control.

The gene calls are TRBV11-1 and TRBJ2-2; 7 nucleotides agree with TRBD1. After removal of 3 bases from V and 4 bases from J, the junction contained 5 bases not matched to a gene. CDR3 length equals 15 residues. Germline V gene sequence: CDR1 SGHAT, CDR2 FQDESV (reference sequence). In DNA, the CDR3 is TGTGCCAGCAGCTTGGGGACAGTCACCACCGGGGAGCTGTTTTTT. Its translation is CASSLGTVTTGELFF.

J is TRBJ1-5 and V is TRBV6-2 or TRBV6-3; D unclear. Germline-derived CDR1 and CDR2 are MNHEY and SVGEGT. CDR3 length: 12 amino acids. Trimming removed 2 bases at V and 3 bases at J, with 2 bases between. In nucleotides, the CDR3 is TGTGCCAGCAGTTACACCAATCAGCCCCAGCATTTT. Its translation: CASSYTNQPQHF.

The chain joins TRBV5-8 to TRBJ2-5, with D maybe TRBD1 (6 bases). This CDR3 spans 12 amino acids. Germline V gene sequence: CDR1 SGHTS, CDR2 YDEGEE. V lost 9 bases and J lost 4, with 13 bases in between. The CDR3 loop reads CANQGQRETQYF. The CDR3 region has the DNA TGTGCCAACCAAGGACAGAGAGAGACCCAGTACTTC.

CDR3 bases: TGTGCCAGCAGCCAAGGTCTTGGAGAGGCTTTCTTT. This sequence encodes CASSQGLGEAFF. The chain carries TRBV3-1 (or the pseudogene TRBV3-2) and TRBJ1-1; no reliable D call. The V gene lost 1 base and the J gene lost 11 bases, with 11 bases spanning the gap. The CDR3 extends over 12 amino acids. In germline, CDR1 is LGHDT, CDR2 YNNKEL (reference sequence).

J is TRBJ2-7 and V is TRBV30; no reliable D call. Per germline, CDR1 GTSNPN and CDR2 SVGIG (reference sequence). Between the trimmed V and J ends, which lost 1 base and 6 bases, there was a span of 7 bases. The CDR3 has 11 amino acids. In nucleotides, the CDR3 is TGTGCCTGGAGTGCTGGGGTCGAGCAGTACTTC. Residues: CAWSAGVEQYF.

CDR3 DNA sequence: TGTGCCAGCAGTTCTGGGGGGATGAGCTCCTACAATGAGCAGTTCTTC. Amino acid sequence: CASSSGGMSSYNEQFF. This chain connects TRBV28 to TRBJ2-1; possibly TRBD2 for D (6 bases). Trimming left V 4 bases short and J 0 bases short, with 13 bases between. The CDR3 extends over 16 amino acids. Germline assignment: CDR1 MDHEN and CDR2 SYDVKM.

The CDR3 here is CASSLVSAYHQPQHF. The CDR3 bases are TGTGCCAGCAGCCTTGTTTCGGCCTATCATCAGCCCCAGCATTTT. The V gene is TRBV3-1 (or the pseudogene TRBV3-2), the J gene TRBJ1-5; D call uncertain. There are 15 residues in the CDR3. The V end lost 4 bases, the J end lost 5 bases, and 15 bases lay between the germline ends. The germline CDR1 and CDR2 sequences are LGHDT and YNNKEL (reference sequence).

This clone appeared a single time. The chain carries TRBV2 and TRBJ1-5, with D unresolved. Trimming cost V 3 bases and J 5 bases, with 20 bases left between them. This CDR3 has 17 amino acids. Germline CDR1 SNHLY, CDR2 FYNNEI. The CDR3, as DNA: TGTGCCAGCAGTGACGCCCCCCGCGTCTTCGCCCATCAGCCCCAGCATTTT. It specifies CASSDAPRVFAHQPQHF.

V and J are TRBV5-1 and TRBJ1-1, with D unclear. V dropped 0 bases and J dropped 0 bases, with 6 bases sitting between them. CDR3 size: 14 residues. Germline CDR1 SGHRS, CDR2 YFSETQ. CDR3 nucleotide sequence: TGCGCCAGCAGCTTGGGTCAAATGAACACTGAAGCTTTCTTT. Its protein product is CASSLGQMNTEAFF. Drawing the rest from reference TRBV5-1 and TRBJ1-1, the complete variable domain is KAGVTQTPRYLIKTRGQQVTLSCSPISGHRSVSWYQQTPGQGLQFLFEYFSETQRNKGNFPGRFSGRQFSNSRSEMNVSTLELGDSALYLCASSLGQMNTEAFFGQGTRLTVV.

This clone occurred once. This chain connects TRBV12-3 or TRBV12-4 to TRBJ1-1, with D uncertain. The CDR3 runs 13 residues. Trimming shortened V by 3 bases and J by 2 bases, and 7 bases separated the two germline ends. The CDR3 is CASSFAANTEAFF. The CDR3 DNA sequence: TGTGCCAGCAGTTTTGCCGCTAACACTGAAGCTTTCTTT.

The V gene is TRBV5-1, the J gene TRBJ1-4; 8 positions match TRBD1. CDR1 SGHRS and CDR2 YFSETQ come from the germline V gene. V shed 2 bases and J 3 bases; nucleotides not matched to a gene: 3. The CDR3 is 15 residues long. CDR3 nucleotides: TGCGCCAGCAGCTTATCGGGACAGGCTAATGAAAAACTGTTTTTT. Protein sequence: CASSLSGQANEKLFF.

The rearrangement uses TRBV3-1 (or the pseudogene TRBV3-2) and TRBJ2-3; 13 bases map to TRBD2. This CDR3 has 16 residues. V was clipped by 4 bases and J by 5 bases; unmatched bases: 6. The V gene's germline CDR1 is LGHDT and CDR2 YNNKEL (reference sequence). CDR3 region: CASSLRTSGGRDTQYF. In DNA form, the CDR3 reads TGTGCCAGCAGCCTCCGGACTAGCGGGGGCCGAGATACGCAGTATTTT.

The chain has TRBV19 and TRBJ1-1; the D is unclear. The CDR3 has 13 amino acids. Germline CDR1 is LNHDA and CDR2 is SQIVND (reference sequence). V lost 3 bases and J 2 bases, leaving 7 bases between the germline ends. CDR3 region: CASSIVANTEAFF. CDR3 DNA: TGTGCCAGTAGTATTGTGGCTAACACTGAAGCTTTCTTT.

DNA for the CDR3: TGTGCCAGCTCCCGGGACTTCCCTGGGGCCAACGTCCTGACTTTC. Translated, it gives CASSRDFPGANVLTF. The chain carries TRBV19 and TRBJ2-6; weak D call: TRBD2 (6 bases). V lost 9 bases and J 2 bases, leaving 14 bases between the germline ends. Per germline, CDR1 LNHDA and CDR2 SQIVND (reference sequence). CDR3 length: 15 amino acids.

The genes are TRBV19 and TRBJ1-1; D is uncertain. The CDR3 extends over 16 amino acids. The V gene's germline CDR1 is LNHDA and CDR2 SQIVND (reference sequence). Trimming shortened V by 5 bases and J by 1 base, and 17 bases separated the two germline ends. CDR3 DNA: TGTGCCAGTAGTCCCGATGGTGTACCCCCGAACACTGAAGCTTTCTTT. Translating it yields CASSPDGVPPNTEAFF.

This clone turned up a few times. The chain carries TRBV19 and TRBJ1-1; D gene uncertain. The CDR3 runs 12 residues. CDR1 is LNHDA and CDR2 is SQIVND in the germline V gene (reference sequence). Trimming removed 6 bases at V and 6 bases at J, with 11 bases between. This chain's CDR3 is CASSPGISEAFF. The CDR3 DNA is TGTGCCAGTAGCCCGGGAATCTCTGAAGCTTTCTTT.

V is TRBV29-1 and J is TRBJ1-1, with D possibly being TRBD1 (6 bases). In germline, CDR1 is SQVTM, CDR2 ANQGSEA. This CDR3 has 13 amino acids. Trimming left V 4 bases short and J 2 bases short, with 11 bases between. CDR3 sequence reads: CSVGRGGNTEAFF. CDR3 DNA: TGCAGCGTTGGAAGGGGGGGTAACACTGAAGCTTTCTTT.

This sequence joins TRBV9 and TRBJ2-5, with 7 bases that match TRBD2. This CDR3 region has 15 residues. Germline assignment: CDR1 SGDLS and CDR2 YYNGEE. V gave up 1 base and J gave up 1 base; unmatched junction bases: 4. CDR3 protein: CASSVYGRGQETQYF. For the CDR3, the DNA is TGTGCCAGCAGCGTATATGGGAGGGGCCAAGAGACCCAGTACTTC.

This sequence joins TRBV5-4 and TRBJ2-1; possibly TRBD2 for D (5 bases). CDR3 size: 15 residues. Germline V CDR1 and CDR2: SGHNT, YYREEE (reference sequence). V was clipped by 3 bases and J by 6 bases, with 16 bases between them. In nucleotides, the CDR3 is TGTGCCAGCAGCTCTGGACCGGGAACTGTCAATGAGCAGTTCTTC. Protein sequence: CASSSGPGTVNEQFF.

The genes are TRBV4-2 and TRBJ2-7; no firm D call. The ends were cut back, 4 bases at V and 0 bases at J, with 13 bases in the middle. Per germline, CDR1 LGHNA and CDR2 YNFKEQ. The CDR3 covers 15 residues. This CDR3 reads CASSPRTFSSYEQYF. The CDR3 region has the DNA TGTGCCAGCAGCCCTCGGACCTTCAGCTCCTACGAGCAGTACTTC.

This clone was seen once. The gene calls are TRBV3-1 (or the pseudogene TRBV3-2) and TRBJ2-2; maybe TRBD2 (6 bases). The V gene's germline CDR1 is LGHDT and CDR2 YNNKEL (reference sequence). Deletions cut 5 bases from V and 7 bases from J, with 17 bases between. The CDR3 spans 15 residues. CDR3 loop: CASSGLAIYGGELFF. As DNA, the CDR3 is TGTGCCAGCAGCGGTCTAGCGATCTATGGCGGGGAGCTGTTTTTT.

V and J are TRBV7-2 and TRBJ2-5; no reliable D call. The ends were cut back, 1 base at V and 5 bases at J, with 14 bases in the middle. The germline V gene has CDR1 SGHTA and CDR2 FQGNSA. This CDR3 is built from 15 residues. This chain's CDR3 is CASSLGGWDGETQYF. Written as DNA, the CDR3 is TGTGCCAGCAGCTTAGGGGGTTGGGATGGGGAGACCCAGTACTTC.

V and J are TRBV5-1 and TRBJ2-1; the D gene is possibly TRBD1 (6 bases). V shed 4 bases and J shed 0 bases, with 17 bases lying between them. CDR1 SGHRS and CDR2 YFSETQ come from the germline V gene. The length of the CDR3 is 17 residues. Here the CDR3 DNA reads TGCGCCAGCAGCGGCTGGGGGCAGGGGAGCTCCTACAATGAGCAGTTCTTC. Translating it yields CASSGWGQGSSYNEQFF.

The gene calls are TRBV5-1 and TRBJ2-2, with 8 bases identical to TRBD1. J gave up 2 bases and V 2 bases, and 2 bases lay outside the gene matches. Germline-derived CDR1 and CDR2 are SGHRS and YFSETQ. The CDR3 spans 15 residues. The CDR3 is CASSFTGGNTGELFF. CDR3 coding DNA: TGCGCCAGCAGCTTCACAGGGGGAAACACCGGGGAGCTGTTTTTT.

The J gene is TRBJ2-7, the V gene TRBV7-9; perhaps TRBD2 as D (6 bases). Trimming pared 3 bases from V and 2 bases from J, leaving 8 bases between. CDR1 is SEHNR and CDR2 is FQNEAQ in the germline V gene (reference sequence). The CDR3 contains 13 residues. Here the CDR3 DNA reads TGTGCCAGCAGCTTGGGCGGGACCTACGAGCAGTACTTC. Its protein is CASSLGGTYEQYF. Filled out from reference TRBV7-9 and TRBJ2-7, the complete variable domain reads DTGVSQNPRHKITKRGQNVTFRCDPISEHNRLYWYRQTLGQGPEFLTYFQNEAQLEKSRLLSDRFSAERPKGSFSTLEIQRTEQGDSAMYLCASSLGGTYEQYFGPGTRLTVT.

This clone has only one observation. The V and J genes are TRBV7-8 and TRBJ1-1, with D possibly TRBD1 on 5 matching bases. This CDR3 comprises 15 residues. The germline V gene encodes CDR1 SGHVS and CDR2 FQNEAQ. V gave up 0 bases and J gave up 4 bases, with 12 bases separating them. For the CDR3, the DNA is TGTGCCAGCAGCTTAGCAGGGACGGGGGGCACTGAAGCTTTCTTT. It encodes CASSLAGTGGTEAFF. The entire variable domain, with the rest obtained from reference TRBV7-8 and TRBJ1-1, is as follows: GAGVSQSPRYKVAKRGQDVALRCDPISGHVSLFWYQQALGQGPEFLTYFQNEAQLDKSGLPSDRFFAERPEGSVSTLKIQRTQQEDSAVYLCASSLAGTGGTEAFFGQGTRLTVV.

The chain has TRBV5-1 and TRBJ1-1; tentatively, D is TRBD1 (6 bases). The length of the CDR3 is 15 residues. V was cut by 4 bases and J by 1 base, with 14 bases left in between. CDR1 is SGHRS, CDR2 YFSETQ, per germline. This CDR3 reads CASSHSDSQNTEAFF. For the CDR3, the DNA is TGCGCCAGCAGCCACTCGGACAGTCAGAACACTGAAGCTTTCTTT. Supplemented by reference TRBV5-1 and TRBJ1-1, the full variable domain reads KAGVTQTPRYLIKTRGQQVTLSCSPISGHRSVSWYQQTPGQGLQFLFEYFSETQRNKGNFPGRFSGRQFSNSRSEMNVSTLELGDSALYLCASSHSDSQNTEAFFGQGTRLTVV.

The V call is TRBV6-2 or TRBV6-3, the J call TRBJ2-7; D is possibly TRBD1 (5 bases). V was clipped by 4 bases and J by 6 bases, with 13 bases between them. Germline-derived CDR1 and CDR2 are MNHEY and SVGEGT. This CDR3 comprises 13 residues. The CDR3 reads CASSSNRFGEQYF. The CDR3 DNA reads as TGTGCCAGCAGTTCAAACAGGTTCGGCGAGCAGTACTTC.